Below are 13 T cell receptor beta chains sequenced from a single sample in a study of blood T cells in healthy people across ages. With a J-beta primer mix and a sample-barcoded 5' primer, a second PCR ran roughly 6 to 12 cycles. TCRdb reprocessed the 5' RACE reads with MiXCR, giving one entry per CDR3 protein. The sample contains 900,000 to 950,000 distinct CDR3 sequences, approximately 32% of which appear only once. These same records also appear under a second study, on T cells of mothers and their children.

The sample was blood. These TCRs come from a woman aged 40 to 50 in good health.

This chain links TRBV7-2 with TRBJ2-7; D possibly matches TRBD1 or TRBD2 (5 bases each). Between the trimmed V and J ends, which lost 6 bases and 0 bases, there was a span of 12 bases. Germline assignment: CDR1 SGHTA and CDR2 FQGNSA. The CDR3 runs 14 residues. The CDR3 spells CASSVGVTSYEQYF. The DNA of the CDR3 is TGTGCCAGCAGTGTGGGGGTCACCTCCTACGAGCAGTACTTC. Together with reference TRBV7-2 and TRBJ2-7, the CDR3 gives the full variable domain: GAGVSQSPSNKVTEKGKDVELRCDPISGHTALYWYRQSLGQGLEFLIYFQGNSAPDKSGLPSDRFSAERTGGSVSTLTIQRTQQEDSAVYLCASSVGVTSYEQYFGPGTRLTVT.

This clonotype has at least ten counts. The chain joins TRBV20-1 to TRBJ2-7; tentative D call: TRBD1 (6 bases). Germline CDR1 DFQATT, CDR2 SNEGSKA (reference sequence). With 5 bases removed from V and 2 bases from J, the gap between germline ends came to 16 bases. This CDR3 region has 14 residues. The DNA of the CDR3 is TGCAGTGCTGAAAGCCGGGACAACACCTACGAGCAGTACTTC. Its protein product is CSAESRDNTYEQYF.

This sequence joins TRBV28 and TRBJ2-3; 9 bases line up with TRBD2. CDR1 and CDR2 from the germline V gene are MDHEN and SYDVKM. The CDR3 covers 16 residues. V dropped 4 bases and J dropped 4; count of bases not matched to a gene: 9. CDR3 sequence reads: CASSSLAGVSPDTQYF. In DNA, the CDR3 is TGTGCCAGCAGTTCATTAGCGGGGGTCTCCCCAGATACGCAGTATTTT.

This clonotype was seen many times. The chain joins TRBV20-1 to TRBJ2-1, with a weak D call TRBD2 (5 bases). CDR1 DFQATT and CDR2 SNEGSKA come from the germline V gene (reference sequence). This CDR3 contains 15 residues. V lost 5 bases and J 4 bases, leaving 18 bases between the germline ends. The CDR3 nucleotides are TGCAGTGCTCGGGCGTTTGGACTCACTTACAATGAGCAGTTCTTC. Protein product: CSARAFGLTYNEQFF.

V is TRBV24-1 and J is TRBJ2-1; 10 nucleotides line up with TRBD2. The CDR3 has 19 residues. Germline V gives CDR1 KGHDR, CDR2 SFDVKD. V shed 1 base and J 5 bases; nucleotides not matched to a gene: 13. The CDR3 nucleotides read TGTGCCACCAGTGATTTTGGGGGCAAGCCTAGCGGGAGCCACAATGAGCAGTTCTTC. Translating gives CATSDFGGKPSGSHNEQFF.

This clonotype was recorded at least ten times. V gene TRBV5-1 combines with J gene TRBJ2-1, with 8 nucleotides matching TRBD2. This CDR3 has 15 amino acids. Germline CDR1 and CDR2: SGHRS and YFSETQ. After removal of 3 bases from V and 4 bases from J, the junction contained 6 bases not matched to a gene. The DNA of the CDR3 is TGCGCCAGCAGCTCCGCCGGGACTAGTTACAATGAGCAGTTCTTC. Translated: CASSSAGTSYNEQFF.

The chain employs TRBV11-2 and TRBJ2-6; D is undetermined. The germline gives CDR1 SGHAT, CDR2 FQNNGV. The CDR3 is made up of 19 amino acids. Trimming left V 4 bases short and J 0 bases short, with 19 bases between. CDR3 nucleotides: TGTGCCAGCAGCTCAGTCCTTTGGGAAGCCACCTCTGGGGCCAACGTCCTGACTTTC. Amino acids: CASSSVLWEATSGANVLTF. The variable domain in full, completed from reference TRBV11-2 and TRBJ2-6, reads EAGVAQSPRYKIIEKRQSVAFWCNPISGHATLYWYQQILGQGPKLLIQFQNNGVVDDSQLPKDRFSAERLKGVDSTLKIQPAKLEDSAVYLCASSSVLWEATSGANVLTFGAGSRLTVL.

The V and J genes are TRBV2 and TRBJ2-2; D gene uncertain. Germline V gene data show CDR1 as SNHLY and CDR2 as FYNNEI. The CDR3 totals 14 residues. The ends were cut back, 8 bases at V and 0 bases at J, with 10 bases in the middle. The CDR3 sequence: CASSPKANTGELFF. In DNA form, the CDR3 reads TGTGCCAGCTCACCTAAAGCGAACACCGGGGAGCTGTTTTTT.

This clonotype has just a few counts. The DNA of the CDR3 is TGTGCCAGCAGTCTGGAACAGGGGGCTACAGATACGCAGTATTTT. Protein product: CASSLEQGATDTQYF. J is TRBJ2-3 and V is TRBV2; 9 bases fit TRBD1. This CDR3 comprises 15 residues. Germline loops: CDR1 SNHLY, CDR2 FYNNEI. J gave up 3 bases and V 5 bases, and 6 bases lay outside the gene matches. The full variable domain, rest sourced from reference TRBV2 and TRBJ2-3, is EPEVTQTPSHQVTQMGQEVILRCVPISNHLYFYWYRQILGQKVEFLVSFYNNEISEKSEIFDDQFSVERPDGSNFTLKIRSTKLEDSAMYFCASSLEQGATDTQYFGPGTRLTVL.

This clonotype came up many times. This sequence joins TRBV6-5 and TRBJ2-7; D is possibly TRBD1 (6 bases). V lost 0 bases to trimming and J lost 1 base, with 10 bases between them. Germline V lookup: CDR1 MNHEY, CDR2 SVGAGI. This CDR3 comprises 15 residues. The CDR3 here is CASSYSDRPSYEQYF. The CDR3, as DNA: TGTGCCAGCAGTTACTCGGACAGACCGTCCTACGAGCAGTACTTC.

The chain couples TRBV14 to TRBJ1-5; D unclear. V was clipped by 6 bases and J by 9 bases, with 15 bases between them. Germline loops: CDR1 SGHDN, CDR2 FVKESK. CDR3 length equals 13 residues. For the CDR3, the DNA is TGTGCCAGCAGTCCTGGACCCTTCTCGCCCCAGCATTTT. This codes for CASSPGPFSPQHF.

Details on this clonotype: It may be a read error: a sequence one base away is much more abundant. The chain carries TRBV20-1 and TRBJ1-1; D gene ambiguous. Per germline, CDR1 DFQATT and CDR2 SNEGSKA (reference sequence). The CDR3 is 9 residues long. CDR3 region: CCAQASAFF. Written as DNA, the CDR3 is TGCTGTGCCCAGGCCAGTGCTTTCTTT.

The chain carries TRBV5-1 and TRBJ2-1; D may be TRBD1 (7 bases). CDR3 size: 17 residues. Germline lookup yields CDR1 SGHRS and CDR2 YFSETQ. V lost 0 bases and J lost 10, with 23 bases in between. The CDR3 coding sequence is TGCGCCAGCAGCTTGGGCACCGCGACAGGGAGGTCCTACGAGCAGTTCTTC. Translated, it gives CASSLGTATGRSYEQFF. Using reference TRBV5-1 and TRBJ2-1 for the parts outside the CDR3, the full variable domain is KAGVTQTPRYLIKTRGQQVTLSCSPISGHRSVSWYQQTPGQGLQFLFEYFSETQRNKGNFPGRFSGRQFSNSRSEMNVSTLELGDSALYLCASSLGTATGRSYEQFFGPGTRLTVL.